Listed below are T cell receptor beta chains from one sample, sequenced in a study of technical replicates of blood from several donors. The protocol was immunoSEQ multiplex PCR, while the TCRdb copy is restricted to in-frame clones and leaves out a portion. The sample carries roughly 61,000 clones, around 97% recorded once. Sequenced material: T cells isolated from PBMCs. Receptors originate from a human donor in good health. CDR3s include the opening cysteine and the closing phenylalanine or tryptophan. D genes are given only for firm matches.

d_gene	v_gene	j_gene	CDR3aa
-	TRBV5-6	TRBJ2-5	CASSSGTEETQYF
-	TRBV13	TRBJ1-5	CASSLQGNQPQHF
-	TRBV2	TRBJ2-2	CASSGEATNTGELFF
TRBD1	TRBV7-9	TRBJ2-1	CASSLRGQGFNEQFF
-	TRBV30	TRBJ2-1	CAWSEGLPAYNEQFF
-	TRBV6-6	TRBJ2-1	CASSSLTRSYNEQFF
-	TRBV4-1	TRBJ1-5	CASSHLTGNNQPQHF
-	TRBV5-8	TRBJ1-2	CASSLVFGKDRGYTF
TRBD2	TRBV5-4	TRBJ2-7	CASSLWISSGFYEQYF
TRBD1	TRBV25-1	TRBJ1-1	CASSGVGGLFTEAFF
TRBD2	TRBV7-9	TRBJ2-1	CASSSGTSGWDQFF
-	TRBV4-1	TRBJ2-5	CASSQDGGSRPQETQYF
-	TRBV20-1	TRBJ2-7	CSARGRESLDF
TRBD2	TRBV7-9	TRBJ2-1	CASSSTGLAGRNEQFF
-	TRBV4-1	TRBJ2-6	CASSQPGSYSGANVLTF